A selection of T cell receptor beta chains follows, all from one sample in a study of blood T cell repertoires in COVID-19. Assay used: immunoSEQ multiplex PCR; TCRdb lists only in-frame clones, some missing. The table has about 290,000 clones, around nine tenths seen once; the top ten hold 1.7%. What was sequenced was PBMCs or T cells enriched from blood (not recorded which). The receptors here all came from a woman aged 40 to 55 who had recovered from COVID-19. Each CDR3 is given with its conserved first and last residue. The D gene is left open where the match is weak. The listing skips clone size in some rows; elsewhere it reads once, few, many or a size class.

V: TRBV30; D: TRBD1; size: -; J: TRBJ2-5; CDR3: CAWTQPWGQRGETQYF; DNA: TGTGCCTGGACCCAGCCGTGGGGACAGAGGGGAGAGACCCAGTACTTC
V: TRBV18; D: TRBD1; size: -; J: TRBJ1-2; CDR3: CASSPNLQGADYGYTF; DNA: TGTGCCAGCTCACCCAACTTACAGGGGGCTGACTATGGCTACACCTTC
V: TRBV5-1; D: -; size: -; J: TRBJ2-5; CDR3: CASSFEGRGEETQYF; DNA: TGCGCCAGCAGCTTCGAGGGCAGGGGTGAAGAGACCCAGTACTTC
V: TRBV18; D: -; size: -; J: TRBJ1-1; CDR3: CASSADKNTEAFF; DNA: TGTGCCAGCTCAGCGGACAAGAACACTGAAGCTTTCTTT
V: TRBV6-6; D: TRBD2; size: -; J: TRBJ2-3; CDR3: CASSQGLAGGSTDTQYF; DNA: TGTGCCAGCAGTCAGGGACTAGCGGGGGGGAGCACAGATACGCAGTATTTT
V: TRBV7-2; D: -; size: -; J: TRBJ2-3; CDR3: CASSLELVWGDTQYF; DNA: TGTGCCAGCAGCTTAGAACTAGTATGGGGAGATACGCAGTATTTT
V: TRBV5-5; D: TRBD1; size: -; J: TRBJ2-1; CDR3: CASNPGTVFNEQFF; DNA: TGTGCCAGCAACCCCGGGACAGTCTTCAATGAGCAGTTCTTC
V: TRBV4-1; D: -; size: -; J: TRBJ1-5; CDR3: CASSHPGQNQPQHF; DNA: TGCGCCAGCAGCCATCCAGGGCAGAATCAGCCCCAGCATTTT
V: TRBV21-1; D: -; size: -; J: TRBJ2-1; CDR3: CASRGLVCAEQFF; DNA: TGTGCCAGCAGGGGACTAGTATGTGCCGAGCAGTTCTTC
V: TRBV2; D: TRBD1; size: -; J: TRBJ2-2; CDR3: CASSFEGGPGELFF; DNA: TGTGCCAGCAGTTTCGAAGGGGGCCCCGGGGAGCTGTTTTTT
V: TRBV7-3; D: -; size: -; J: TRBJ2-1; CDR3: CASSFSGYNEQFF; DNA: TGTGCCAGCAGCTTCTCAGGATACAATGAGCAGTTCTTC
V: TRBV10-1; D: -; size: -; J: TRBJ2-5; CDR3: CASSGARGDFKETQYF; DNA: TGCGCCAGCAGTGGGGCCAGGGGAGACTTCAAAGAGACCCAGTACTTC
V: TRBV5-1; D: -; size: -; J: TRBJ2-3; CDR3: CASSSYAHTDTQYF; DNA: TGCGCCAGCAGCTCCTACGCCCACACAGATACGCAGTATTTT
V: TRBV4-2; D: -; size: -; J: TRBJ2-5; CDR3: CASSQRRRGSQETQYF; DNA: TGTGCCAGCAGCCAACGCCGTAGGGGGAGCCAAGAGACCCAGTACTTC
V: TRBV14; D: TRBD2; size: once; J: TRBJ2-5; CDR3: CASSPRQGLAQETQYF; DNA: TGTGCCAGCAGCCCCCGGCAGGGACTAGCTCAAGAGACCCAGTACTTC
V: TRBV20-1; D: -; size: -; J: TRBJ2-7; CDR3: CSASLRTYEQYF; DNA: TGCAGTGCTAGTTTGCGTACCTACGAGCAGTACTTC
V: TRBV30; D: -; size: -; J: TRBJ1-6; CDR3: CAWKSGLSHNSPLHF; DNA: TGTGCCTGGAAATCAGGGCTGTCCCATAATTCACCCCTCCACTTT
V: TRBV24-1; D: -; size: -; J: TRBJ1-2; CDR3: CATSDSRVLGYTF; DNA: TGTGCCACCAGTGACTCCAGGGTTCTGGGCTACACCTTC
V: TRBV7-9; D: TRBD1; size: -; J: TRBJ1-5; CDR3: CASSYTRTGRQPQHF; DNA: TGTGCCAGCAGCTACACCCGGACAGGGAGGCAGCCCCAGCATTTT
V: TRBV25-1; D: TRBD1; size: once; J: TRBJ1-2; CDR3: CASSELDRGMSGYTF; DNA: TGTGCCAGCAGTGAACTTGACAGGGGCATGAGCGGCTACACCTTC
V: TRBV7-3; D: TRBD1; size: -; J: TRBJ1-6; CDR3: CASSTQGGDNSPLHF; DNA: TGTGCCAGCAGCACGCAGGGGGGAGATAATTCACCCCTCCACTTT
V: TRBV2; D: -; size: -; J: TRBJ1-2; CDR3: CASKPDYYGYTF; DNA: TGTGCCAGCAAACCCGACTACTATGGCTACACCTTC
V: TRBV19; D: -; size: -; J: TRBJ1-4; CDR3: CASSMPQGSGEKLFF; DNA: TGTGCCAGTAGTATGCCCCAGGGGAGTGGGGAAAAACTGTTTTTT
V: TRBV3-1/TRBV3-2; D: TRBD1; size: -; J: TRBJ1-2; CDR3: CASSQGPGGALGYGYTF; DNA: TGTGCCAGCAGTCAAGGGCCAGGGGGCGCATTGGGCTATGGCTACACCTTC
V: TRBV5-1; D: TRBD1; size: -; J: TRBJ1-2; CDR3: CASSSLPGQSERGYTF; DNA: TGCGCCAGCAGCTCTCTACCGGGACAGTCGGAGCGTGGCTACACCTTC
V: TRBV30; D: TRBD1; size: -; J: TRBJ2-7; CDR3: CAWTQQRLRGPKNSEQYF; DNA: TGTGCCTGGACTCAACAGCGCCTCAGGGGGCCTAAAAACAGCGAGCAGTACTTC
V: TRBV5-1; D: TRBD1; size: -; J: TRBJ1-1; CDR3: CASAGQGTTEAFF; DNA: TGCGCCAGCGCAGGACAGGGGACCACTGAAGCTTTCTTT
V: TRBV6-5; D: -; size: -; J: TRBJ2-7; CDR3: CASSYGYGRGHEQYF; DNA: TGTGCCAGCAGTTACGGTTATGGCAGGGGTCACGAGCAGTACTTC
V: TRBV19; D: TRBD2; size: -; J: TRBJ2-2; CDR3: CASRGLAGVTNTGELFF; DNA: TGTGCCAGTAGGGGACTAGCGGGGGTTACGAACACCGGGGAGCTGTTTTTT
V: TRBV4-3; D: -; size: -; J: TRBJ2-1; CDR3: CASSGTLSGSYNEQFF; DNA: TGCGCCAGCAGCGGTACACTAAGTGGTTCCTACAATGAGCAGTTCTTC
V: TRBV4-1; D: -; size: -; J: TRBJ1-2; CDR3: CASSQVEVANYGYTF; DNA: TGCGCCAGCAGCCAAGTCGAGGTCGCTAACTATGGCTACACCTTC
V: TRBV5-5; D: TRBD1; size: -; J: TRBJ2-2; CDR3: CASSLGTVNTGELFF; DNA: TGTGCCAGCAGCTTAGGGACAGTAAACACCGGGGAGCTGTTTTTT
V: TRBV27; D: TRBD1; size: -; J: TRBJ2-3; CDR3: CASSRGTGGRDTQYF; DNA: TGTGCCAGCAGTAGAGGGACAGGGGGCAGAGATACGCAGTATTTT
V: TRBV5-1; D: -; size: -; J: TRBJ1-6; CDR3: CASSLWDLNNSPLHF; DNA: TGCGCCAGCAGTCTATGGGACTTGAATAATTCACCCCTCCACTTT
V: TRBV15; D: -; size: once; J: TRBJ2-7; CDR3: CATSSTHSYEQYF; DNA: TGTGCCACCAGCAGTACTCACTCCTACGAGCAGTACTTC
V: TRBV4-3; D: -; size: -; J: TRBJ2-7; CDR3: CASSNRWGPYEQYF; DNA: TGCGCCAGCAGTAACAGGTGGGGCCCCTACGAGCAGTACTTC
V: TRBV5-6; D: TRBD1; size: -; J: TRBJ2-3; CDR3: CASSLLDRGLGFTDTQYF; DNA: TGTGCCAGCAGCTTATTGGACAGGGGGTTGGGGTTCACAGATACGCAGTATTTT
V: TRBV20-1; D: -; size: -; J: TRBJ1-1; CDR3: CSASPREAFF; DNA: TGCAGTGCTAGTCCCCGGGAAGCTTTCTTT